The subject of this entry is one T cell receptor (beta chain). These data come from a study of shared clonotypes between healthy human individuals. This table comes from immunoSEQ multiplex PCR, and its TCRdb copy is limited to in-frame clones, with some not included. The sample lists over a million clones, roughly 80% occurring once. The investigators split CD4+ cells into a CD45RA+ naive subset and a CD45RA-negative memory subset. V was shortened by 3 bases and J by 0 bases, with 8 bases between the two germline ends. The CDR3 totals 15 residues. Germline values: CDR1 LGHNT, CDR2 FRNRAP. The sequence was collected from a young man in good health. V is TRBV12-5 and J is TRBJ2-2; D call uncertain. The sequencing input was memory CD4+ T cells sorted from blood. Sample subset: CD45RA-negative fraction. The CDR3 region has the DNA TGTGCTAGTGGTTTAAATTACCCGAACACCGGGGAGCTGTTTTTT. Its translation: CASGLNYPNTGELFF.